Listed below are T cell receptor beta chains from one sample, sequenced in a study of Graves' ophthalmopathy and Graves' hyperthyroidism. TCRdb re-analysed the multiplex PCR reads in MiXCR, keeping a single row per CDR3 protein. This table has 150,000 to 200,000 distinct CDR3 sequences, roughly two fifths appearing once. The sequenced material came from peripheral blood. Receptors were obtained from a man in his thirties or forties with Graves' ophthalmopathy. The CDR3 runs from the conserved cysteine through the conserved F or W. The order of the fields is V gene, J gene, CDR3 protein.

TRBV20-1	TRBJ2-7	CSARGRERDEQYF
TRBV7-2	TRBJ1-2	CASSGTGSYGYTF
TRBV28	TRBJ1-1	CASSGGQGVRNTEAFF
TRBV9	TRBJ2-5	CASSVDGTLWETQYF
TRBV28	TRBJ2-7	CASSFLAGEISLEQYF
TRBV28	TRBJ2-5	CASSRSRGAPETQYF
TRBV6-2/TRBV6-3	TRBJ2-7	CASSYISMTTYEQYF
TRBV11-2	TRBJ2-5	CASSSPEGQGPPEETQYF
TRBV12-3/TRBV12-4	TRBJ2-2	CASSLAQNTGELFF
TRBV6-2/TRBV6-3	TRBJ1-1	CASGRWNTEAFF
TRBV20-1	TRBJ2-4	CSATRQGNIQYF
TRBV27	TRBJ1-6	CASSLLRVQDSPLHF
TRBV4-2	TRBJ2-5	CASSYTGTGGGETQYF
TRBV7-2	TRBJ2-2	CASSLRSGSDTGELFF
TRBV6-6	TRBJ2-7	CASSYMGDEQYF
TRBV12-3/TRBV12-4	TRBJ1-2	CASIGTGNYGYTF
TRBV12-3/TRBV12-4	TRBJ2-7	CASSTPDHFEADEQYF
TRBV6-2/TRBV6-3	TRBJ1-1	CASTEGRNTEAFF
TRBV28	TRBJ2-5	CASSFLGGSRETQYF
TRBV29-1	TRBJ2-3	CSYRDYTDTQYF
TRBV12-3/TRBV12-4	TRBJ2-7	CASSPNVKGEQYF
TRBV12-3/TRBV12-4	TRBJ2-7	CASASRQAYEQYF
TRBV12-3/TRBV12-4	TRBJ2-7	CASSLGGRNYEQYF
TRBV28	TRBJ1-5	CASSLPDRGPFQPQHF
TRBV6-5	TRBJ1-2	CASTSDGDWDTF
TRBV20-1	TRBJ2-7	CSASRAPLEQYF
TRBV30	TRBJ1-1	CAGRHDSFTEAFF
TRBV11-1	TRBJ1-6	CASSLEPDSNSPLHF
TRBV6-1	TRBJ2-3	CASIYRGGGTDTQYF
TRBV27	TRBJ1-5	CASSFVVNQPQHF
TRBV6-1	TRBJ1-1	CASQLFGGTEAFF
TRBV6-5	TRBJ2-5	CASQLTAGTQYF
TRBV6-5	TRBJ1-2	CASSYSANGGYGYTF
TRBV28	TRBJ2-7	CASSSPQGNRDEQYF
TRBV6-2/TRBV6-3	TRBJ2-7	CASSYTGTYEQYF
TRBV30	TRBJ1-2	CAWSVQGVYGYTF
TRBV12-3/TRBV12-4	TRBJ1-5	CASSPSGDQPQHF
TRBV6-2/TRBV6-3	TRBJ2-7	CASSSGTGGFSYEQYF
TRBV10-3	TRBJ2-5	CAISESGTSGETQYF
TRBV6-1	TRBJ1-5	CASSEAGPGLNQPQHF
TRBV6-2/TRBV6-3	TRBJ1-5	CASSPRQRSGNQPQHF
TRBV11-1	TRBJ1-1	CASRSTPMYTEAFF
TRBV7-2	TRBJ1-5	CASSLGFSSNQPQHF
TRBV19	TRBJ1-1	CASSPGPQGKDTEAFF
TRBV12-3/TRBV12-4	TRBJ1-2	CASSPGTGTGGYTF
TRBV12-3/TRBV12-4	TRBJ1-3	CASRVTGDTIYF
TRBV12-3/TRBV12-4	TRBJ2-5	CASSLSRDGTQYF
TRBV29-1	TRBJ2-7	CSVEIPRNEQYF
TRBV10-1	TRBJ1-1	CASMGSLGTEAFF